This TCR beta chain emerged from a study of control samples from healthy donors and cancer patients. In germline, CDR1 is LGHNA, CDR2 YNFKEQ. The V segment lost 5 bases and the J segment 5 bases; nucleotides outside the gene matches: 10. The CDR3 totals 16 residues. The table came from immunoSEQ multiplex PCR; TCRdb's copy has only in-frame clones and leaves some out. The table has 65,000 to 95,000 clones, over 75% seen once. The sequenced sample consisted of blood. The chain links TRBV4-2 to TRBJ2-3, with 10 bases fitting TRBD2. The origin of this receptor is a man aged 45-65 years in good health. The CDR3 DNA sequence: TGTGCCAGCAGCTCGCTAGCGGGAGCGGGGTTAGATACGCAGTATTTT. Its protein is CASSSLAGAGLDTQYF.